This TCR beta chain derives from a study of beta chain features in type 1 diabetes. The CDR3 covers 16 residues. The germline V gene encodes CDR1 LGHNA and CDR2 YSLEER. V shed 1 base and J shed 1 base, with 12 bases lying between them. Sequencing targeted expressed TCRB transcripts, as all isolated RNA had been reverse transcribed. The protocol was immunoSEQ multiplex PCR, while the TCRdb copy is restricted to in-frame clones and leaves out a portion. The sample records roughly 330,000 clones, 11% being singletons. This clone was counted a few times. Specimen: naive CD4+ T cells from blood. The sequence came from a woman in her twenties or thirties in good health. This chain joins TRBV4-3 and TRBJ2-3, with D uncertain. The DNA for the CDR3 is TGCGCCAGCAGCCAAGGGCGCGGCCACGGCACAGATACGCAGTATTTT. Translation gives CASSQGRGHGTDTQYF.